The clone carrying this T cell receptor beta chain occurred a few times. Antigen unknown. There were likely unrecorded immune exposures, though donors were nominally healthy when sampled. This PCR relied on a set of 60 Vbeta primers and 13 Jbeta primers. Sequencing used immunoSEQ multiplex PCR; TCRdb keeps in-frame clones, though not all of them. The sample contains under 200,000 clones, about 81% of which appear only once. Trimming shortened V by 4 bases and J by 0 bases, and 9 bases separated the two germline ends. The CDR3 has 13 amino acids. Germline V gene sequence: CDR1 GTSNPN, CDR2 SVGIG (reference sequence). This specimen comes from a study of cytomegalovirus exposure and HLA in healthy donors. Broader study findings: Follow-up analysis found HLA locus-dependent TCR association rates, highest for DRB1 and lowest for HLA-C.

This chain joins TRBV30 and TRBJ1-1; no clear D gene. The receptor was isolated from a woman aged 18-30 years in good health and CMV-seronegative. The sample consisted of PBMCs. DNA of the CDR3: TGTGCCTGGATACATAACATGAACACTGAAGCTTTCTTT. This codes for CAWIHNMNTEAFF.